A selection of T cell receptor beta chains follows, all from one sample in a study of tumor-infiltrating lymphocytes in primary liver carcinoma. One entry per CDR3 protein results from TCRdb running MiXCR on the multiplex PCR reads. This sample has approximately 300,000 distinct CDR3 sequences, with less than 75% found just once. Specimen: peripheral blood. Receptor source: a man aged 40-55 years with primary liver carcinoma and hepatitis B virus infection. Both conserved end residues are part of each CDR3. The D gene is left open where the match is weak.

>TRBV11-1|TRBJ2-1|-
CASSLGRVEQFF
>TRBV5-4|TRBJ2-3|TRBD2
CASTLFSGNTDTQYF
>TRBV11-2|TRBJ2-3|-
CGSSLVARSTDTQYF
>TRBV12-3/TRBV12-4|TRBJ2-7|-
CANSLSDRGEQYF
>TRBV6-5|TRBJ2-1|TRBD1
CASSRTGGPYNEQFF
>TRBV5-1|TRBJ2-5|TRBD2
CASSLEPAGGETQYF
>TRBV24-1|TRBJ2-1|-
CATSDFVGNEQFF
>TRBV10-2|TRBJ2-5|-
CTSRVVGETQYF
>TRBV11-2|TRBJ1-6|-
CASSLGGMRSYNSPLHF
>TRBV6-1|TRBJ2-7|-
CASARTESYEQYF
>TRBV6-1|TRBJ2-2|-
CASTYRVGGGTGELFF
>TRBV7-8|TRBJ2-5|-
CASRSTGPRETQYF
>TRBV7-9|TRBJ2-2|TRBD2
CASSLGLREETGELFF
>TRBV30|TRBJ1-1|TRBD1
CAGPGTGDTEAFF
>TRBV14|TRBJ2-1|TRBD2
CASSEFLSGRRRNEQFF
>TRBV5-6|TRBJ1-5|-
CASNLSGGGNQPQHF